The clone carrying this T cell receptor (beta chain) was seen once. Here immunoSEQ multiplex PCR was the method, and the copy in TCRdb shows in-frame clones only, minus some. The sample gives roughly 140,000 clones, about 94% of which show up once; over 2% is in the top ten. The entry originates in a study of control samples from healthy donors and cancer patients. The CDR3 is made up of 14 amino acids. The V and J ends lost 0 bases and 2 bases respectively, with 9 bases between them. CDR1 and CDR2 (germline): SGDLS, YYNGEE. The TCR sequence derives from a man between 50 and 59 years old in good health. Sequenced input: blood. The chain uses TRBV9 and TRBJ2-7, with D possibly TRBD1 on 5 matching bases. CDR3 sequence: CASSVGGSPYEQYF. The CDR3 DNA reads TGTGCCAGCAGCGTAGGGGGCAGTCCCTACGAGCAGTACTTC.